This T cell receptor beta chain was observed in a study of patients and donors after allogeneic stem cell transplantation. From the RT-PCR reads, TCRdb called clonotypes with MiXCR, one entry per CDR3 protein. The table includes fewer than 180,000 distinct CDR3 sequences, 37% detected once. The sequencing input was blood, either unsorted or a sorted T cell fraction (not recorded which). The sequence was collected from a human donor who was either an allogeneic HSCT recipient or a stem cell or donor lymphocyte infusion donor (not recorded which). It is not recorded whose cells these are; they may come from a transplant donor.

CDR3 region: CASSLRPGQGTGELFF. The CDR3 region has the DNA TGTGCCAGCAGCTTACGCCCCGGACAGGGGACCGGGGAGCTGTTTTTT. The chain links TRBV7-2 to TRBJ2-2; 9 nucleotides align to TRBD1. Germline CDR1 and CDR2: SGHTA and FQGNSA. The trim removed 2 bases at V and 5 bases at J, leaving 6 bases unmatched. The CDR3 consists of 16 residues.